This T cell receptor (beta chain) was retrieved from a study of T cell repertoires in cytomegalovirus infection. Study-level points and caveats: Carriage of CMV together with the relevant HLA was identifiable through cumulative public TCR beta family frequency. Dominating the ex vivo response were HLA-C-restricted CMV-specific TCR beta clonotypes.

To note about this clonotype: Its target is not known.

TCRdb reanalysed the reads using MiXCR and keeps one entry per CDR3 protein. The table includes 140,000 to 150,000 distinct CDR3 sequences, over 25% detected once. The CDR3 extends over 19 amino acids. The V and J genes are TRBV12-2 and TRBJ2-7. TRBV12-2 is a pseudogene locus. The clonotype was recovered from a human donor in good health (CMV status not recorded). Some clones in this sample may be carry-over from other donors' samples. Sequenced material: CD8+ T cells from cultured PBMCs, taken from culture after CMV antigen stimulation. The CDR3 loop reads CASRTRVYGIAEFLYEQYF. In DNA, the CDR3 is TGTGCAAGTCGCACCAGAGTGTATGGTATAGCGGAGTTCCTTTACGAGCAGTACTTC.